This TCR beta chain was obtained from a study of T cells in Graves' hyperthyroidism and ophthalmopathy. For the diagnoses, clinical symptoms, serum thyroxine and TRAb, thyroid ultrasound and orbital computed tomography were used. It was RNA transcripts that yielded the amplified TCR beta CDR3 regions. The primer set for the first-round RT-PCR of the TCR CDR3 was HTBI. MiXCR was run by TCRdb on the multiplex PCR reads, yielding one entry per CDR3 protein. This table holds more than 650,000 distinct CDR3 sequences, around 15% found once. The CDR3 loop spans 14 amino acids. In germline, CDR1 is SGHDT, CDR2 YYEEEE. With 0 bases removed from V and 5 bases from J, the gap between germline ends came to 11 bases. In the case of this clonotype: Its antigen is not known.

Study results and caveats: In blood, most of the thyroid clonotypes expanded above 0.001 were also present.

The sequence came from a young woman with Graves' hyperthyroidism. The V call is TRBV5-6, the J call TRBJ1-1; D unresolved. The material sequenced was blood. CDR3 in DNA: TGTGCCAGCAGCTTGGGCTCAGAAGGGACTGAAGCTTTCTTT. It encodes CASSLGSEGTEAFF.